This T cell receptor (beta chain) derives from a study of T cell changes during pregnancy in multiple sclerosis. CDR3 length: 15 residues. Per the germline V gene, CDR1 is SGHDT and CDR2 is YYEEEE. J gave up 2 bases and V 4 bases, and 6 bases lay outside the gene matches. Assay used: immunoSEQ multiplex PCR; TCRdb lists only in-frame clones, some missing. The sample has about 20,000 clones; 80% to 90% are singletons. V usage is TRBV5-6 and J usage is TRBJ2-7, with 10 bases fitting TRBD2. Sequenced material: CD8+ T cells from peripheral blood mononuclear cells, taken after pregnancy. The receptor comes from a female donor in good health, enrolled as a control in a pregnancy study. The CDR3 DNA is TGTGCCAGCAGCCCAGGACTAGCGGAGACCTACGAGCAGTACTTC. It yields the protein CASSPGLAETYEQYF.